The sequence of this T cell receptor (beta chain) was determined in a study of Graves' ophthalmopathy and Graves' hyperthyroidism. Each diagnosis was determined on the basis of clinical symptoms, serum thyroxine, TRAb, thyroid ultrasound and orbital computed tomography. This clonotype was picked up many times. Amplified TCR beta CDR3 regions were obtained using RNA transcripts as template. HTBI primers were employed in first-round RT-PCR, then a second-round multiplex PCR followed. Each CDR3 protein is one row after TCRdb ran MiXCR on the multiplex PCR reads. The sample contains some 410,000 distinct CDR3 sequences, roughly 20% of which appear only once. Germline V gene data show CDR1 as SGHRS and CDR2 as YFSETQ. Trimming left V 5 bases short and J 5 bases short, with 11 bases between. There are 13 residues in the CDR3.

V gene TRBV5-1 combines with J gene TRBJ1-5, with D perhaps TRBD1 (6 bases). The source is a woman in her late teens or twenties with stable Graves' hyperthyroidism. Input material: peripheral blood. The CDR3 sequence: CASRTGPDQPQHF. The DNA for the CDR3 is TGCGCCAGCAGGACAGGACCGGATCAGCCCCAGCATTTT.